These 3 T cell receptor beta chains share one sample of origin, sequenced in a study of vaccination and CD4 T cells after COVID-19. Specified time point: late sampling 161 to 241 days after vaccination in three convalescent patients. Treatment meaning: roughly 11-day PBMC culture with coronavirus spike peptide pools or control peptides (ViraFEST assay). Antigens of these TCRs are unknown. The Oncomine TCR Beta short-read assay sequenced DNA from cultured CD4+ T cells. MiXCR, run by TCRdb on the PCR reads, gives a single entry per CDR3 protein. This table holds tens of thousands of distinct CDR3 sequences, about half found once. The specimen comprised CD4+ T cells from blood, cultured in vitro, sampled about 7 months after SARS-CoV-2 vaccination. These receptors came from a human donor who had recovered from COVID-19.

The chain couples TRBV28 to TRBJ2-7; 12 positions match TRBD2. Germline CDR1 is MDHEN and CDR2 is SYDVKM. The V segment lost 4 bases and the J segment 3 bases; nucleotides outside the gene matches: 4. The CDR3 spans 15 residues. The DNA for the CDR3 is TGTGCCAGCAGTTCACTAGCGGGAGGCTTCTACGAGCAGTACTTC. Amino acid sequence: CASSSLAGGFYEQYF.

This clonotype was picked up a small number of times. The chain combines TRBV20-1 with TRBJ2-3, with a possible D match to TRBD2 (5 bases). Trimming removed 0 bases at V and 2 bases at J, with 12 bases between. This CDR3 spans 15 amino acids. Germline CDR1 and CDR2: DFQATT and SNEGSKA (reference sequence). CDR3 nucleotide sequence: TGCAGTGCTAGAGATGTGACGGGATACACAGATACGCAGTATTTT. This sequence encodes CSARDVTGYTDTQYF.

This chain links TRBV11-3 with TRBJ2-3; 9 bases line up with TRBD2. The CDR3 consists of 14 residues. Unmatched junction bases numbered 5, after V lost 5 bases and J lost 5 bases. Germline-derived CDR1 and CDR2 are SGHNT and YENEEA. CDR3 loop: CASSGGGAEDTQYF. The CDR3 DNA sequence: TGTGCCAGCAGCGGCGGGGGGGCAGAAGATACGCAGTATTTT.